The 21 T cell receptor beta chains given below trace back to one sample, sequenced in a study of graft-versus-host responses after intestinal transplantation. Which antigens these TCRs recognize remains unknown. Using immunoSEQ multiplex PCR, the repertoire was profiled, and TCRdb retains in-frame clones only, with some absent. Found here are around 90,000 clones, approximately 92% of them singletons; the top ten hold around 1.1%. The specimen comprised unstimulated CD8+ T cells sorted from spleen or lymph node cells, sampled before transplant. The source of these receptors is a human donor who was the organ donor for an intestinal transplant.

About this clone: A read error may account for a junction end that differs from germline. The chain carries TRBV28 and TRBJ1-2, with D perhaps matching TRBD1 (6 bases). This CDR3 spans 12 amino acids. Per germline, CDR1 MDHEN and CDR2 SYDVKM. This chain's CDR3 is CASSPGGQGRRF. The CDR3 DNA follows: TGTGCCAGCAGTCCCGGGGGGCAGGGGAGGCGCTTC.

The chain couples TRBV5-1 to TRBJ2-2; perhaps TRBD2 as D (6 bases). This CDR3 spans 15 amino acids. Trimming cost V 2 bases and J 2 bases, with 10 bases left between them. Germline values: CDR1 SGHRS, CDR2 YFSETQ. CDR3 region: CASSFTGANTGELFF. The CDR3 DNA reads as TGCGCCAGCAGCTTTACGGGAGCCAACACCGGGGAGCTGTTTTTT.

The rearrangement links TRBV5-6 to TRBJ2-7; weak D call: TRBD2 (6 bases). The CDR3 has 15 residues. Looked up from germline, CDR1 is SGHDT and CDR2 is YYEEEE. V lost 5 bases and J lost 6, with 21 bases in between. CDR3 nucleotides: TGTGCCAGCAGACGGGCGGGGCGGGCTCAATTCGAGCAGTACTTC. Translating gives CASRRAGRAQFEQYF.

The rearrangement links TRBV5-1 to TRBJ2-3, with D maybe TRBD1 (5 bases). The V gene's germline CDR1 is SGHRS and CDR2 YFSETQ. This CDR3 has 15 residues. V dropped 2 bases and J dropped 1 base, with 11 bases sitting between them. For the CDR3, the DNA is TGCGCCAGCAGCTTAAGGGGCGCGGGCACAGATACGCAGTATTTT. It encodes CASSLRGAGTDTQYF.

CDR3 in DNA: TGTGCCAGCAGTAGTCGGGGAGCCGGAGAGCAGTACTTC. It translates to CASSSRGAGEQYF. The chain has TRBV5-4 and TRBJ2-7, with a weak D call TRBD2 (5 bases). The V end was cut by 5 bases, the J end by 7 bases, with 16 bases between. CDR1 and CDR2 (germline): SGHNT, YYREEE (reference sequence). The CDR3 contains 13 residues.

This sequence joins TRBV28 and TRBJ2-4, with D perhaps TRBD2 (6 bases). The length of the CDR3 is 14 residues. V was trimmed by 3 bases and J by 9 bases, leaving 15 bases between them. The germline CDR1 and CDR2 sequences are MDHEN and SYDVKM. The CDR3 DNA sequence: TGTGCCAGCAGTTTTGGGCGGGACTCGGCCATTCAGTACTTC. Translating it yields CASSFGRDSAIQYF.

The chain employs TRBV25-1 and TRBJ2-3; D possibly corresponds to TRBD2 (5 bases). The length of the CDR3 is 14 residues. Germline loops: CDR1 MGHDK, CDR2 SYGVNS. The V end was cut by 5 bases, the J end by 1 base, with 10 bases between. The CDR3 here is CASSNQAGTDTQYF. CDR3 bases: TGTGCCAGCAGTAATCAAGCGGGCACAGATACGCAGTATTTT. The full variable domain, in which reference TRBV25-1 and TRBJ2-3 provide the parts outside the CDR3, is EADIYQTPRYLVIGTGKKITLECSQTMGHDKMYWYQQDPGMELHLIHYSYGVNSTEKGDLSSESTVSRIRTEHFPLTLESARPSHTSQYLCASSNQAGTDTQYFGPGTRLTVL.

The V gene is TRBV7-3, the J gene TRBJ2-3, with D possibly being TRBD2 (5 bases). Per germline, CDR1 SGHTA and CDR2 FQGTGA. Trimming removed 1 base at V and 4 bases at J, with 12 bases between. CDR3 length equals 15 residues. The CDR3 DNA sequence: TGTGCCAGCAGCTTAATTGTGGGAGCTCCAGATACGCAGTATTTT. It yields the protein CASSLIVGAPDTQYF.

CDR3 sequence: CASSPEGRGTDTQYF. As DNA, the CDR3 is TGTGCCAGCAGCCCCGAAGGGCGGGGCACAGATACGCAGTATTTT. The gene calls are TRBV4-2 and TRBJ2-3; tentatively, D is TRBD2 (5 bases). Looked up from germline, CDR1 is LGHNA and CDR2 is YNFKEQ. The CDR3 is 15 residues long. V was pared by 4 bases and J by 1 base, with 12 bases between.

The rearrangement joins TRBV12-1 to TRBJ1-2; the D call TRBD1 from the table was never checked on the DNA. TRBV12-1 is noted as a pseudogene. This CDR3 spans 20 amino acids. CDR3 coding DNA: TGTGCCAGCAGCTTTGTGCCCCAGCCCTATACCGACAGGGAATTATCTGGCTACACCTTC. It is translated as CASSFVPQPYTDRELSGYTF.

The chain employs TRBV29-1 and TRBJ2-5; D may be TRBD2 (5 bases). This CDR3 contains 14 residues. In germline, CDR1 is SQVTM, CDR2 ANQGSEA. Trimming took 3 bases from V and 5 from J, leaving 16 bases between them. The CDR3 is CSVEVGDLGETQYF. The CDR3 nucleotides read TGCAGCGTTGAGGTCGGGGATCTGGGGGAGACCCAGTACTTC.

This clone was seen a single time. In nucleotides, the CDR3 is TGTGCCAGTAGGCTGACAGGGAGCTCCTACGAGCAGTACTTC. Amino acid sequence: CASRLTGSSYEQYF. V gene TRBV19 combines with J gene TRBJ2-5; TRBD1 agrees at 7 bases. The DNA matches TRBJ2-7 better at its end, which makes the J call doubtful. The CDR3 is 14 residues long. The germline CDR1 and CDR2 sequences are LNHDA and SQIVND (reference sequence).

This chain uses TRBV7-2 with TRBJ1-6; D uncertain. CDR1 SGHTA and CDR2 FQGNSA come from the germline V gene. The CDR3 runs to 14 residues. V dropped 3 bases and J dropped 2 bases, with 5 bases sitting between them. Here the CDR3 reads CASSFGAYNSPLHF. The CDR3 region has the DNA TGTGCCAGCAGCTTCGGGGCCTATAATTCACCCCTCCACTTT.

CDR3 nucleotides: TGCGCCAGCAGCCCTCAGGGCTCTGGGGCCAACGTCCTGACTTTC. Its translation is CASSPQGSGANVLTF. The chain uses TRBV4-1 and TRBJ2-6; TRBD1 is a possible D gene (5 bases). V lost 4 bases, J lost 0 bases, and 7 bases lay in between. CDR3 size: 15 residues. Germline CDR1 and CDR2: MGHRA and YSYEKL.

The chain couples TRBV11-2 to TRBJ2-7; D is perhaps TRBD2 (6 bases). Between the trimmed V and J ends, which lost 0 bases and 0 bases, there was a span of 12 bases. CDR1 and CDR2 (germline): SGHAT, FQNNGV. The CDR3 is made up of 16 amino acids. The CDR3, as DNA: TGTGCCAGCAGCTTAGATCAGGAGGGTTTCTCCTACGAGCAGTACTTC. Protein product: CASSLDQEGFSYEQYF.

The chain employs TRBV30 and TRBJ1-1, with D possibly being TRBD1 (6 bases). The CDR3 is made up of 13 amino acids. Per germline, CDR1 GTSNPN and CDR2 SVGIG (reference sequence). CDR3: CAYGWGRNTEAFF. In nucleotides, the CDR3 is TGTGCTTACGGATGGGGGCGCAACACTGAAGCTTTCTTT.

The chain employs TRBV6-1 and TRBJ2-2, with 7 nucleotides matching TRBD1. The CDR3 sequence is 15 residues long. Germline loops: CDR1 MNHNS, CDR2 SASEGT. V gave up 7 bases and J gave up 0 bases; unmatched junction bases: 5. The CDR3 here is CASTGQTANTGELFF. The CDR3 nucleotides are TGTGCCAGCACGGGACAGACCGCGAACACCGGGGAGCTGTTTTTT.

This clone showed up just once. The chain employs TRBV5-1 and TRBJ2-3; D may be TRBD2 (6 bases). Germline CDR1 SGHRS, CDR2 YFSETQ. V lost 4 bases, J lost 2 bases, and 26 bases lay in between. The CDR3 totals 19 residues. The CDR3 loop reads CASSRAIPYWGRYTDTQYF. The CDR3 DNA reads as TGCGCCAGCAGCCGCGCTATCCCTTATTGGGGGAGGTACACAGATACGCAGTATTTT.

The V gene is TRBV5-1, the J gene TRBJ1-2; weak D call: TRBD1 (5 bases). V dropped 4 bases and J dropped 4 bases, with 23 bases sitting between them. Germline lookup yields CDR1 SGHRS and CDR2 YFSETQ. The CDR3 is 17 residues long. The CDR3 loop is CASSQRLRDAHRYGYTF. The CDR3 DNA reads TGCGCCAGCAGCCAGAGACTGCGGGACGCTCACCGCTATGGCTACACCTTC.

The gene calls are TRBV5-6 and TRBJ1-2, with D hard to call. V was shortened by 4 bases and J by 2 bases, with 9 bases between the two germline ends. CDR3 size: 13 residues. The germline gives CDR1 SGHDT, CDR2 YYEEEE. The CDR3: CASSPGRNYGYTF. In nucleotides, the CDR3 is TGTGCCAGCAGCCCCGGGAGGAACTATGGCTACACCTTC.

The V and J genes are TRBV5-1 and TRBJ2-5; 7 bases align to TRBD1. The DNA matches TRBJ2-7 better at its end, which makes the J call doubtful. The germline gives CDR1 SGHRS, CDR2 YFSETQ. The CDR3 sequence is 16 residues long. CDR3 nucleotide sequence: TGCGCCAGCAGCCCTTACGGGACAGCCTTCACCTACGAGCAGTACTTC. The encoded protein is CASSPYGTAFTYEQYF.